This T cell receptor beta chain originates from a study of cytomegalovirus exposure and HLA in healthy donors. Whole-study results and caveats: Later, an analysis found that TCR clusters from the first cohort tended to co-occur in the roughly 110 validation repertoires. Associated with cytomegalovirus, according to the listing, were 150 to 200 TCR beta chains. CMV antigen specificity was confirmed in vitro for a few CMV-associated chains.

Only in-frame clones appear in the TCRdb table, and some are missing; sequencing was by immunoSEQ multiplex PCR. The data show fewer than 140,000 clones, about 87% seen once. Remarks on this clone: Its antigen is as yet unknown.

The donors were part of the 120-subject validation cohort, which stood apart from the approximately 670-subject first cohort. The source material was PBMCs. This receptor was obtained from a woman between 18 and 30 years old in good health and CMV-seropositive.

CDR3: CASSASHRGGAGTQYF. The CDR3 DNA sequence: TGTGCCAGCAGCGCCTCCCATCGCGGGGGGGCCGGTACGCAGTATTTT. The V gene is TRBV9, the J gene TRBJ2-3; 9 nucleotides match TRBD2. Germline lookup yields CDR1 SGDLS and CDR2 YYNGEE. The CDR3 is 16 amino acids. With 3 bases clipped from V and 8 bases from J, the junction kept 13 bases outside the gene matches.